These 15 T cell receptor beta chains were all obtained from the same sample, sequenced in a study of T cells in narcolepsy. The protocol was immunoSEQ multiplex PCR, while the TCRdb copy is restricted to in-frame clones and leaves out a portion. The table records some 13,000 clones, about 89% of them present only once. Sequencing used CD45RA- memory CD4+ T cells from PBMCs. Receptors originate from a human donor with narcolepsy.

The chain couples TRBV4-1 to TRBJ1-5; 9 bases line up with TRBD1. CDR1 is MGHRA, CDR2 YSYEKL, per germline. The junction had 4 bases not matched to a gene; V was cut back by 1 base and J by 9 bases. The CDR3 sequence is 14 residues long. This CDR3 reads CASSQGTGDRPQHF. DNA for the CDR3: TGCGCCAGCAGCCAAGGGACAGGGGATAGGCCCCAGCATTTT.

The chain uses TRBV5-1 and TRBJ1-3, with TRBD1 matching 7 bases. Germline V gene lookup returns CDR1 SGHRS and CDR2 YFSETQ. V was pared by 0 bases and J by 4 bases, with 4 bases of the junction left unmatched. This CDR3 is 15 amino acids long. The CDR3 coding sequence is TGCGCCAGCAGCTTGGCTGGGACAGACGGAAACACCATATATTTT. Its translation: CASSLAGTDGNTIYF.

The chain links TRBV19 to TRBJ2-5; TRBD1 might be the D (5 bases). V lost 5 bases and J 3 bases, leaving 10 bases between the germline ends. The CDR3 has 13 residues. CDR1 is LNHDA, CDR2 SQIVND, per germline (reference sequence). The CDR3 region has the DNA TGTGCCAGTAGTCCAGGGCGGAAAGAGACCCAGTACTTC. Residues: CASSPGRKETQYF.

This sequence joins TRBV6-1 and TRBJ1-1; possibly TRBD1 for D (6 bases). The CDR3 loop spans 15 amino acids. Deletions cut 6 bases from V and 0 bases from J, with 14 bases between. CDR1 and CDR2 (germline): MNHNS, SASEGT. This chain's CDR3 is CASSPRQGLNTEAFF. CDR3 DNA sequence: TGTGCCAGCAGCCCAAGGCAGGGGTTGAACACTGAAGCTTTCTTT.

The V and J genes are TRBV7-2 and TRBJ1-2; D gene unclear. Per the germline V gene, CDR1 is SGHTA and CDR2 is FQGNSA. V was pared by 1 base and J by 8 bases, with 8 bases between. The CDR3 has 12 amino acids. The CDR3 nucleotides read TGTGCCAGCAGCTTAGGTGTAAAAGGCTACACCTTC. Translating it yields CASSLGVKGYTF.

The V gene is TRBV5-1, the J gene TRBJ2-7; D is unclear. This CDR3 has 13 amino acids. Trimming stripped 0 bases from V and 2 bases from J, with 6 bases between. Per germline, CDR1 SGHRS and CDR2 YFSETQ. The CDR3 sequence: CASSLDRAYEQYF. DNA for the CDR3: TGCGCCAGCAGCTTGGACAGAGCCTACGAGCAGTACTTC.

The rearrangement joins TRBV11-2 to TRBJ1-1; possible D gene TRBD1, 5 bases. The CDR3 spans 17 residues. V shed 0 bases and J shed 0 bases, with 14 bases lying between them. Germline lookup yields CDR1 SGHAT and CDR2 FQNNGV. CDR3 region: CASSLDIGAVMNTEAFF. CDR3 in DNA: TGTGCCAGCAGCTTAGACATAGGGGCCGTAATGAACACTGAAGCTTTCTTT.

The rearrangement uses TRBV9 and TRBJ2-5; D remains ambiguous. The germline V gene has CDR1 SGDLS and CDR2 YYNGEE. V lost 3 bases and J lost 4, with 16 bases in between. The CDR3 extends over 15 amino acids. CDR3 amino acids: CASSARPNHPETQYF. In nucleotides, the CDR3 is TGTGCCAGCAGCGCCAGGCCCAATCATCCAGAGACCCAGTACTTC.

The J gene is TRBJ2-5, the V gene TRBV4-2; TRBD2 aligns across 9 bases. CDR1 is LGHNA and CDR2 is YNFKEQ in the germline V gene. The V segment lost 1 base and the J segment 1 base; nucleotides outside the gene matches: 10. CDR3 size: 18 residues. CDR3 sequence (DNA): TGTGCCAGCAGCCAAGTGGGGAGGATAGCGGGGGTCCAAGAGACCCAGTACTTC. It codes for CASSQVGRIAGVQETQYF.

This rearrangement joins TRBV29-1 to TRBJ2-6, with 8 bases fitting TRBD1. Germline loops: CDR1 SQVTM, CDR2 ANQGSEA. The length of the CDR3 is 15 residues. The CDR3 nucleotides are TGCGCTCATACAGGGGGTTCTTCTGGGGCCAACGTCCTGACTTTC. Translated: CAHTGGSSGANVLTF. The variable domain in full, with the rest retrieved from reference TRBV29-1 and TRBJ2-6, is SAVISQKPSRDICQRGTSLTIQCQVDSQVTMMFWYRQQPGQSLTLIATANQGSEATYESGFVIDKFPISRPNLTFSTLTVSNMSPEDSSIYLCAHTGGSSGANVLTFGAGSRLTVL.

This sequence joins TRBV18 and TRBJ2-7; D might be TRBD2 (6 bases). Germline CDR1 KGHSH, CDR2 LQKENI. V was clipped by 3 bases and J by 4 bases, with 16 bases between them. The CDR3 length is 15 residues. The CDR3 is CASSPSGGSKYEQYF. Written as DNA, the CDR3 is TGTGCCAGCTCACCCTCCGGGGGTAGCAAATACGAGCAGTACTTC. Looking up the rest from reference TRBV18 and TRBJ2-7 gives the full variable domain: NAGVMQNPRHLVRRRGQEARLRCSPMKGHSHVYWYRQLPEEGLKFMVYLQKENIIDESGMPKERFSAEFPKEGPSILRIQQVVRGDSAAYFCASSPSGGSKYEQYFGPGTRLTVT.

The chain has TRBV10-3 and TRBJ2-1; tentative D call: TRBD1 (8 bases). Germline V gene data show CDR1 as ENHRY and CDR2 as SYGVKD. V lost 10 bases and J lost 0, with 16 bases in between. The CDR3 is 15 residues long. As DNA, the CDR3 is TGTGCCACCCGTACAGGGGGGGACTCCTACAATGAGCAGTTCTTC. Translated, it gives CATRTGGDSYNEQFF.

This clone has only a few counts. The chain employs TRBV2 and TRBJ1-1; perhaps TRBD1 as D (6 bases). The CDR3 sequence is 14 residues long. Germline lookup yields CDR1 SNHLY and CDR2 FYNNEI. V gave up 5 bases and J gave up 6 bases, with 16 bases separating them. CDR3 loop: CASSRGGTEAEAFF. As DNA, the CDR3 is TGTGCCAGCAGTCGAGGGGGTACCGAGGCTGAAGCTTTCTTT.

This clone occurred once. The chain is built from TRBV2 and TRBJ1-5; TRBD1 agrees at 7 bases. Trimming at V came to 6 bases and at J to 4 bases, leaving 6 bases not matched to a gene. CDR1 SNHLY and CDR2 FYNNEI come from the germline V gene. There are 14 residues in the CDR3. Here the CDR3 reads CASRAGTANQPQHF. CDR3 DNA sequence: TGTGCCAGCAGAGCCGGGACAGCAAATCAGCCCCAGCATTTT.

The chain has TRBV6-6 and TRBJ2-1; possibly TRBD2 for D (5 bases). Trimming cost V 7 bases and J 7 bases, with 17 bases left between them. The CDR3 consists of 14 residues. Germline CDR1 MNHNY, CDR2 SVGAGI (reference sequence). DNA of the CDR3: TGTGCCAGCACCTCTCCAGGAACGGGGAATGAGCAGTTCTTC. This codes for CASTSPGTGNEQFF.